This record looks at one T cell receptor (beta chain) sequence and its context. Its specificity is unknown. The diagnoses drew upon clinical symptoms, serum thyroxine and TRAb, thyroid ultrasound and orbital computed tomography. This specimen comes from a study of T cells in Graves' hyperthyroidism and ophthalmopathy. Study-level information: The authors collected peripheral blood at initial diagnosis, before any treatment.

This CDR3 spans 10 amino acids. Germline CDR1 is DFQATT and CDR2 is SNEGSKA (reference sequence). RNA transcripts served as the template for amplifying TCR beta CDR3 regions. TCR CDR3 regions were first amplified by RT-PCR with HTBI primers. Each CDR3 protein is one row after TCRdb ran MiXCR on the multiplex PCR reads. The top ten clones hold roughly 3.4% of a sample with about 600,000 distinct CDR3 sequences, roughly 15% of them seen once. The study, taken as a whole, reports: Blood samples included most of the expanded thyroid clonotypes exceeding 0.001. Ophthalmopathy prediction by the model preceded onset by a median about 6.5 months.

This clonotype was sampled from a woman aged 40 to 49 with Graves' ophthalmopathy. The V gene is TRBV20-1, the J gene TRBJ2-1, with D possibly TRBD2 on 6 matching bases. The sequencing sample was made of blood. The DNA for the CDR3 is TGCAGCGGCCGGGAGAATGAGCAGTTCTTC. Protein sequence: CSGRENEQFF.